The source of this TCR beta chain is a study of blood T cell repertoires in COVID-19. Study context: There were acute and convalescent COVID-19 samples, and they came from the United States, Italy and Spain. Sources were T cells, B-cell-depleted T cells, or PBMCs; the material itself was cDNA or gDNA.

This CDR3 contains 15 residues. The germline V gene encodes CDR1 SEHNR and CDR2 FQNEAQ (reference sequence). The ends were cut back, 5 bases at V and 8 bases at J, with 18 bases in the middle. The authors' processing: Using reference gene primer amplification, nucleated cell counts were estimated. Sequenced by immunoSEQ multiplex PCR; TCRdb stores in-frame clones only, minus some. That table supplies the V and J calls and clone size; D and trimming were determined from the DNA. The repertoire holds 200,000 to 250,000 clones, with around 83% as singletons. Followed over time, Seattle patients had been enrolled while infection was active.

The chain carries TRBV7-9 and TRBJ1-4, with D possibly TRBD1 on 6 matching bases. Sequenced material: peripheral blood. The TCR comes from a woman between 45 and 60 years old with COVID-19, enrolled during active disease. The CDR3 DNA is TGTGCCAGCAGCCCCACAGGGAGGGCCTCGGAAAAACTGTTTTTT. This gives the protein CASSPTGRASEKLFF.